The 9 T cell receptor beta chains reported below all come from one sample, sequenced in a study of cytomegalovirus exposure and HLA in healthy donors (dated by TCRdb to 2017 to 2019). Receptors were amplified or captured by the immunoSEQ multiplex PCR assay. For the multiplex PCR, a mixture combining 60 forward primers for TCR Vbeta segments and 13 reverse primers for TCR Jbeta segments was used. Here the immuneACCESS table is served through TCRdb, limited to in-frame sequences with V and J called. Missing clones are a known gap in these copies; in checked studies unresolved V genes cover under half, and the rest lacks a known reason. This sample holds about 190,000 clones; 80% to 85% were observed only once. The biggest ten clones account for 2.1% of the sample. The specimen sequenced was PBMCs. The source is a woman younger than 35 in good health and CMV-seropositive.

This rearrangement joins TRBV4-1 to TRBJ2-3; 11 positions match TRBD2. This CDR3 spans 16 amino acids. Germline values: CDR1 MGHRA, CDR2 YSYEKL. V gave up 7 bases and J gave up 0 bases; unmatched junction bases: 6. CDR3 nucleotides: TGCGCCAGCAAACCTAGCGGGGGGACTAGCACAGATACGCAGTATTTT. Protein: CASKPSGGTSTDTQYF.

The chain carries TRBV7-9 and TRBJ2-2; D may be TRBD1 (5 bases). CDR1 and CDR2 from the germline V gene are SEHNR and FQNEAQ (reference sequence). The CDR3 runs to 16 residues. V lost 1 base and J 4 bases, leaving 13 bases between the germline ends. CDR3 region: CASSLGGAGRTGELFF. DNA for the CDR3: TGTGCCAGCAGCTTAGGTGGCGCAGGGCGCACCGGGGAGCTGTTTTTT. Full variable domain (outside the CDR3, taken from reference TRBV7-9 and TRBJ2-2): DTGVSQNPRHKITKRGQNVTFRCDPISEHNRLYWYRQTLGQGPEFLTYFQNEAQLEKSRLLSDRFSAERPKGSFSTLEIQRTEQGDSAMYLCASSLGGAGRTGELFFGEGSRLTVL.

This clone was detected only once. This chain connects TRBV11-2 to TRBJ2-7; no definite D call. Deletions cut 2 bases from V and 7 bases from J, with 15 bases between. Germline CDR1 and CDR2: SGHAT and FQNNGV. The CDR3 extends over 14 amino acids. This CDR3 reads CASSLQGPLGEQYV. CDR3 sequence (DNA): TGTGCCAGCAGCTTACAAGGGCCCCTTGGGGAGCAGTACGTC.

This clone was picked up one time. The V gene is TRBV19, the J gene TRBJ2-3, with a tentative D call TRBD1 (6 bases). V lost 3 bases to trimming and J lost 5 bases, with 12 bases between them. The CDR3 covers 14 residues. Germline V CDR1 and CDR2: LNHDA, SQIVND (reference sequence). The CDR3 here is CASSIGTTKDTQYF. For the CDR3, the DNA is TGTGCCAGTAGTATCGGGACAACAAAAGATACGCAGTATTTT.

The V gene is TRBV10-2, the J gene TRBJ2-2; D may be TRBD1 (8 bases). CDR1 is WSHSY, CDR2 SAAADI, per germline. The CDR3 contains 20 residues. V lost 9 bases and J lost 0, with 29 bases in between. The CDR3 reads CASRTGTLWSGIANTGELFF. The CDR3 nucleotides read TGCGCCAGTCGGACAGGGACCTTATGGAGCGGGATAGCGAACACCGGGGAGCTGTTTTTT.

The CDR3 DNA is TGCGCCAGCAGCTCCCAGGGGGGAGGCACTGAAGCTTTCTTT. This codes for CASSSQGGGTEAFF. The chain carries TRBV5-1 and TRBJ1-1; 7 nucleotides align to TRBD1. This CDR3 is 14 amino acids long. Germline V CDR1 and CDR2: SGHRS, YFSETQ. The V segment lost 3 bases and the J segment 4 bases; nucleotides outside the gene matches: 6.

Regarding this clone: One end of the junction is discordant with germline, which a read error may explain. The chain couples TRBV6-1 to TRBJ2-7; D gene unclear. Germline lookup yields CDR1 MNHNS and CDR2 SASEGT. The CDR3 spans 11 residues. Here the CDR3 reads CKQKAAYEQYF. CDR3 DNA: TGCAAGCAGAAGGCGGCATACGAGCAGTACTTC.

This chain uses TRBV6-1 with TRBJ1-4, with TRBD1 identical over 7 bases. The CDR3 is 14 residues long. V trimming: 3 bases; J trimming: 6 bases; junction bases outside the gene matches: 4. Per the germline V gene, CDR1 is MNHNS and CDR2 is SASEGT. CDR3 in amino acids: CASSDGQVYEKLFF. In nucleotides, the CDR3 is TGTGCCAGCAGTGATGGACAGGTTTATGAAAAACTGTTTTTT.

This clone appeared a single time. The chain uses TRBV6-1 and TRBJ2-3; TRBD2 aligns across 8 bases. The CDR3 runs to 15 residues. J gave up 6 bases and V 6 bases, and 11 bases lay outside the gene matches. Germline-derived CDR1 and CDR2 are MNHNS and SASEGT. The chain's CDR3 is CASSKTGGRADTQYF. The CDR3 DNA reads TGTGCCAGCAGCAAGACGGGGGGGCGGGCGGATACGCAGTATTTT.